A selection of T cell receptor beta chains follows, all from one sample in a study of chronic HIV infection and antiretroviral therapy. TCRdb reprocessed the 5' RACE reads via MiXCR and lists one record per CDR3 protein. This sample yields 45,000 to 60,000 distinct CDR3 sequences, of which about 19% are seen a single time; 2.8% belongs to the top ten. The sequenced material came from peripheral blood. These receptors all come from an adult who had HIV and had not received antiretroviral therapy, or was an uninfected healthy control (not recorded which). CDR3s leave out the opening cysteine and the closing phenylalanine or tryptophan. The order of the fields is CDR3 protein, V gene, clone size, J gene. Expanded clones are given a class, and other clones once, few, many or no size at all.

ASTLTDTQY	TRBV10-2	.	TRBJ2-3
ASSVDPDPTNYGYT	TRBV9	few	TRBJ1-2
SAARGIAKNIQY	TRBV29-1	few	TRBJ2-4
SATFPLAGRETQY	TRBV20-1	few	TRBJ2-5
ASTRKPYEQY	TRBV28	few	TRBJ2-7
ASREAGLGSGNSPLH	TRBV6-5	few	TRBJ1-6
ASSQVMTFDIQY	TRBV4-1	.	TRBJ2-4
ASSLNLASGPEYNEQF	TRBV5-1	few	TRBJ2-1
SATRDTRGSPLH	TRBV20-1	few	TRBJ1-6
ASKGQGAYNEQF	TRBV28	few	TRBJ2-1
ASSLTGNTGELF	TRBV7-9	.	TRBJ2-2
SVEDGDATDTQY	TRBV29-1	.	TRBJ2-3
ASSQDLQGIFTDTQY	TRBV4-1	few	TRBJ2-3
ASSLGQAIDTQY	TRBV5-4	.	TRBJ2-3
ASGLGGF	TRBV28	few	TRBJ2-1
ASSLSGTSISPWF	TRBV7-2	.	TRBJ2-1
SASYLSGANVLT	TRBV20-1	few	TRBJ2-6
AITRGGVTHNEQF	TRBV10-3	few	TRBJ2-1
ASTEQGLPLAKNIQY	TRBV28	few	TRBJ2-4
ASSLKGYEQY	TRBV11-2	few	TRBJ2-7
ASSPNAQVTNYGYT	TRBV28	few	TRBJ1-2
SVTDRNTEAF	TRBV29-1	many	TRBJ1-1
ASSLSDRVRNEKLF	TRBV28	many	TRBJ1-4
ASSQAGTDTQY	TRBV3-1	few	TRBJ2-3
SVEVAATYEQY	TRBV29-1	.	TRBJ2-7
SVGGTSGRVSYNEQF	TRBV29-1	many	TRBJ2-1
GGGQSSGNTIY	TRBV29-1	few	TRBJ1-3
AIARSGGDPDTQY	TRBV10-3	.	TRBJ2-3
ASSLLNSPGQGETNEKLF	TRBV7-8	.	TRBJ1-4
ASRGGRNTGELF	TRBV7-2	few	TRBJ2-2
ASSQDSRRPH	TRBV3-1	.	TRBJ1-6
ASSGGQGGETQY	TRBV5-1	few	TRBJ2-5
SARIGESNQPQH	TRBV20-1	few	TRBJ1-5
ASSTRLAGAADTQY	TRBV7-2	.	TRBJ2-3
ATKAATSSYNEQF	TRBV24-1	.	TRBJ2-1
ASSLDQGLGNTIY	TRBV5-1	.	TRBJ1-3
ASSYSAAGDSYNEQF	TRBV6-5	.	TRBJ2-1
ASSQPQTGRAEAF	TRBV4-1	.	TRBJ1-1
ASSQLPPGQGVQPRH	TRBV3-1	.	TRBJ1-5
ASSPLDRRDTQY	TRBV7-9	.	TRBJ2-3
ASSPDGSSGANVLT	TRBV12-3/TRBV12-4	few	TRBJ2-6
ASSLRQGEKLF	TRBV5-1	few	TRBJ1-4
ASSLKFRTYPEAF	TRBV5-8	.	TRBJ1-1
ASSQDGGSYNQPQH	TRBV4-2	few	TRBJ1-5
ASSPQGRTEAF	TRBV18	few	TRBJ1-1
ASSQGPGATNEKLF	TRBV4-1	few	TRBJ1-4
ASSLSTGLSEQY	TRBV7-9	.	TRBJ2-7
ASSLVAKDEKLF	TRBV7-8	.	TRBJ1-4
ASSPGTENSNQPQH	TRBV27	.	TRBJ1-5
ASTPTARANEQF	TRBV6-5	.	TRBJ2-1
SARKRGQPQETQY	TRBV20-1	few	TRBJ2-5
ASSQDQGTKNIQY	TRBV4-2	.	TRBJ2-4
ASSSGVFEQY	TRBV27	few	TRBJ2-7
ASTKVGRETEAF	TRBV28	.	TRBJ1-1
ASSFRPAGYT	TRBV28	.	TRBJ1-2
ASTPGRMGGEQF	TRBV27	few	TRBJ2-1
ASGLLADTQY	TRBV5-1	.	TRBJ2-3
SVGSGTAYEQY	TRBV29-1	.	TRBJ2-7
ASSQFGLAGDTQY	TRBV4-1	.	TRBJ2-3
SARFLAVSYNEQF	TRBV20-1	.	TRBJ2-1